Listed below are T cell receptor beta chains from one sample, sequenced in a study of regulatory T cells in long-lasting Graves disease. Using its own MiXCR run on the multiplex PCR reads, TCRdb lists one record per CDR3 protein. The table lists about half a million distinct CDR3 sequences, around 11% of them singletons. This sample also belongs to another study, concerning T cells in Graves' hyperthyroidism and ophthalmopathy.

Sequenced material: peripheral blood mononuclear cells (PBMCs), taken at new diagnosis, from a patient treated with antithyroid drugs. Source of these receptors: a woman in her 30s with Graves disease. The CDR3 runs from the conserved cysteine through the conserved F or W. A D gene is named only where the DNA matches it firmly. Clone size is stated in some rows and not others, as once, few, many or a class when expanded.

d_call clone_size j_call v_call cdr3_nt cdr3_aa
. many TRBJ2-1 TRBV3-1 TGTGCCAGCAGCCCGTCCCGGGACTACAATGAGCAGTTCTTC CASSPSRDYNEQFF
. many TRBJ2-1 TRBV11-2 TGTGCCAGCAGCTTAGATTCGTTCCTACCTGACTTGAATGAGCAGTTCTTC CASSLDSFLPDLNEQFF
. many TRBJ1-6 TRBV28 TGTGCCAGCACCCCACGGGTCGGAGTTAATTCACCCCTCCACTTT CASTPRVGVNSPLHF
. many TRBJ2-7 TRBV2 TGTGCCAGCCAGCAGGGCTACGAGCAGTACTTC CASQQGYEQYF
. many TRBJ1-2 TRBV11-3 TGTGCCAGCAGCCAACGGCCAGCGTATGGCTACACCTTC CASSQRPAYGYTF
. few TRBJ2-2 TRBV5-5 TGTGCCAGCAGTGGGGGAGGTGGGATCAACACCGGGGAGCTGTTTTTT CASSGGGGINTGELFF
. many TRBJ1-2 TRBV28 TGTGCCAGCAGTTTTGACCTGAATTGGTCTGATAATGGCTACACCTTC CASSFDLNWSDNGYTF
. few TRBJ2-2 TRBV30 TGTGCCTGGAGACCCTCTACCGGCAGACCCGGGGAGCTGTTTTTT CAWRPSTGRPGELFF
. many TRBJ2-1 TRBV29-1 TGCAGCGTCCGAAGGGGCGGATGGGGGAATGAGCAGTTCTTC CSVRRGGWGNEQFF
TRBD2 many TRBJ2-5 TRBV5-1 TGCGCCAGCAGCTTGGCCGGGACTAGCGAAGAGACCCAGTACTTC CASSLAGTSEETQYF
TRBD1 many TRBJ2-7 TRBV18 TGTGCCAGCTCACCACCTTCAGGGGGCTACGAGCAGTACTTC CASSPPSGGYEQYF
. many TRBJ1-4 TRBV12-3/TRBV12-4 TGTGCCAGCAGTTTTGAGGGGAGGTTAGCTAATGAAAAACTGTTTTTT CASSFEGRLANEKLFF
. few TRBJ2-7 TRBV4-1 TGCGCCAGCAGCCCCGTGTATGCGAGCTCCTACGAGCAGTACTTC CASSPVYASSYEQYF
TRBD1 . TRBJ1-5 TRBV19 TGTGCCAGTAGTATAAGGGACAGGGCTCAGCCCCAGCATTTT CASSIRDRAQPQHF
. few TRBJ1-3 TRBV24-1 TGTGCCACCAGTGATCCCGCCTCGGGAAACACCATATATTTT CATSDPASGNTIYF
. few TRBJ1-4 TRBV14 TGTGCCAGCAGCCACGGGCAATTGGGGGAAAAACTGTTTTTT CASSHGQLGEKLFF
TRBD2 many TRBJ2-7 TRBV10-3 TGTGCCACCGCTACTCTAGCGGGAGGGGCATACGAGCAGTACTTC CATATLAGGAYEQYF
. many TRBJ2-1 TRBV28 TGTGCCATCGGGGACACCCCCCGGAGGGAGCAGTTCTTC CAIGDTPRREQFF
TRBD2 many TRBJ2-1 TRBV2 TGTGCCAGCAGTGACCCCCGGGGGGGGGCCTACAATGAGCAGTTCTTC CASSDPRGGAYNEQFF
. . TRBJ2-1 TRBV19 TGTGCCAGTAGTATATTCGGCGCGTACAATGAGCAGTTCTTC CASSIFGAYNEQFF
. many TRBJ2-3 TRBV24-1 TGTGCCACCAGTATTTCCGGCAGAAAAGATACGCAGTATTTT CATSISGRKDTQYF
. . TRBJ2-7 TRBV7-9 TGTGCCAGCAGCTCCACGACTGTAATCCACGAGCAGTACTTC CASSSTTVIHEQYF